These 10 T cell receptor beta chains originate from one sample sequenced in a study of pediatric ulcerative colitis. Data came from immunoSEQ multiplex PCR; TCRdb stores just in-frame clones and leaves some out. The sample includes roughly 60,000 clones, 87% seen only once; the top ten take 1.5%. Input material: blood. All receptors come from a boy aged 5-17 years who was a control in a study of pediatric ulcerative colitis.

The genes are TRBV5-6 and TRBJ2-1; D ambiguous. V lost 1 base, J lost 1 base, and 12 bases lay in between. CDR1 and CDR2 from the germline V gene are SGHDT and YYEEEE. There are 16 residues in the CDR3. Written as DNA, the CDR3 is TGTGCCAGCAGCTTGCTGGACGGATGGTCCTACAATGAGCAGTTCTTC. Translation gives CASSLLDGWSYNEQFF.

The J gene is TRBJ1-1, the V gene TRBV25-1, with D possibly matching TRBD1 (5 bases). V lost 2 bases and J 10 bases, leaving 11 bases between the germline ends. The CDR3 sequence is 12 residues long. The germline V gene encodes CDR1 MGHDK and CDR2 SYGVNS. CDR3 region: CASSEQGGLAFF. CDR3 nucleotide sequence: TGTGCCAGCAGTGAACAGGGTGGTTTAGCTTTCTTT.

A few counts support this clone. The chain joins TRBV18 to TRBJ1-6; the D is unclear. This CDR3 comprises 14 residues. V was cut by 1 base and J by 6 bases, with 7 bases left in between. Germline V gene data show CDR1 as KGHSH and CDR2 as LQKENI. CDR3: CASSPREGNSPLHF. Written as DNA, the CDR3 is TGTGCCAGCTCACCACGGGAGGGTAATTCACCCCTCCACTTT.

The rearrangement uses TRBV10-3 and TRBJ2-3; 13 positions match TRBD2. Trimming at V came to 4 bases and at J to 4 bases, leaving 8 bases not matched to a gene. CDR3 length equals 17 residues. The germline V gene has CDR1 ENHRY and CDR2 SYGVKD. CDR3 sequence (DNA): TGTGCCATCAGTGCACCGAGACTAGCGGGAGGTTCAGATACGCAGTATTTT. Amino acid sequence: CAISAPRLAGGSDTQYF.

The V gene is TRBV7-6, the J gene TRBJ2-3, with 8 bases lining up with TRBD2. The CDR3 length is 14 residues. J was trimmed by 4 bases and V by 3 bases; bases with no gene match: 3. Germline V gene sequence: CDR1 SGHVS, CDR2 FNYEAQ. As DNA, the CDR3 is TGTGCCAGCAGCTTTGGACTAGCCGCAGATACGCAGTATTTT. Protein product: CASSFGLAADTQYF.

The J gene is TRBJ2-1, the V gene TRBV25-1; the D gene is possibly TRBD1 (6 bases). V was trimmed by 8 bases and J by 2 bases, leaving 10 bases between them. CDR3 length: 13 residues. Germline V gene sequence: CDR1 MGHDK, CDR2 SYGVNS. The CDR3 coding sequence is TGTGCCAGCGGGACACCGACCTACAATGAGCAGTTCTTC. It encodes CASGTPTYNEQFF.

The CDR3 loop reads CASKGLSNTEAFF. The CDR3 nucleotides are TGTGCCAGCAAGGGACTTTCGAACACTGAAGCTTTCTTT. V and J are TRBV27 and TRBJ1-1; possible D gene TRBD1, 5 bases. CDR3 size: 13 residues. The V gene lost 7 bases and the J gene lost 1 base, with 10 bases spanning the gap. Germline V gene sequence: CDR1 MNHEY, CDR2 SMNVEV (reference sequence).

The gene calls are TRBV11-2 and TRBJ1-3; no firm D call. Germline CDR1 is SGHAT and CDR2 is FQNNGV. Trimming left V 6 bases short and J 1 base short, with 10 bases between. This CDR3 contains 14 residues. The DNA of the CDR3 is TGTGCCAGCAGGATGGAATTTTCTGGAAACACCATATATTTT. Translated: CASRMEFSGNTIYF.

J is TRBJ2-5 and V is TRBV7-2; 7 bases align to TRBD1. V lost 6 bases to trimming and J lost 3 bases; unmatched junction nucleotides: 4. The CDR3 is made up of 13 amino acids. Germline CDR1 reads SGHTA; CDR2 reads FQGNSA. CDR3 sequence reads: CASSGTVEETQYF. CDR3 DNA sequence: TGTGCCAGCAGTGGGACAGTCGAAGAGACCCAGTACTTC.

This sequence joins TRBV9 and TRBJ2-2; D is unclear. V lost 0 bases, J lost 5 bases, and 5 bases lay in between. Germline V gene lookup returns CDR1 SGDLS and CDR2 YYNGEE. This CDR3 spans 13 amino acids. The CDR3 bases are TGTGCCAGCAGCGTAGCCAGGACCGGGGAGCTGTTTTTT. Protein sequence: CASSVARTGELFF.